Below are 10 T cell receptor beta chains sequenced from a single sample in a study of response to subunit inactivated influenza vaccine. TCRdb reprocessed the RT-PCR reads with MiXCR, giving one entry per CDR3 protein. Among 300,000 to 350,000 distinct CDR3 sequences listed, 20% to 25% were seen once. Sequencing used PBMCs from blood, obtained less than 22 months after vaccination. The receptors derive from a man in his fifties or sixties who received an inactivated influenza vaccine.

J is TRBJ1-1 and V is TRBV20-1; TRBD1 might be the D (6 bases). Between the trimmed V and J ends, which lost 4 bases and 10 bases, there was a span of 10 bases. Germline values: CDR1 DFQATT, CDR2 SNEGSKA (reference sequence). The CDR3 has 10 amino acids. The CDR3 DNA sequence: TGCAGTGCTAACAGGGCCCCAGCTTTCTTT. It translates to CSANRAPAFF.

The chain uses TRBV7-2 and TRBJ1-1; D gene uncertain. This CDR3 has 13 residues. CDR1 and CDR2 (germline): SGHTA, FQGNSA. V was pared by 4 bases and J by 0 bases, with 6 bases between. CDR3 DNA sequence: TGTGCCAGCAGCTCCGAGATGAACACTGAAGCTTTCTTT. It yields the protein CASSSEMNTEAFF.

This clonotype was counted at least ten times. V and J are TRBV18 and TRBJ1-4; D is ambiguous. V was pared by 3 bases and J by 0 bases, with 5 bases between. The CDR3 runs to 14 residues. Germline V lookup: CDR1 KGHSH, CDR2 LQKENI. CDR3: CASSPQSTNEKLFF. The CDR3 DNA is TGTGCCAGCTCACCCCAGTCAACTAATGAAAAACTGTTTTTT.

The J gene is TRBJ1-1, the V gene TRBV29-1; tentatively, D is TRBD1 (5 bases). The germline V gene has CDR1 SQVTM and CDR2 ANQGSEA. V was shortened by 7 bases and J by 4 bases, with 16 bases between the two germline ends. The CDR3 has 13 residues. CDR3 nucleotide sequence: TGCAGCGCAACACAGGTTAGTTCCACTGAAGCTTTCTTT. It is translated as CSATQVSSTEAFF. The variable domain in full, with the rest retrieved from reference TRBV29-1 and TRBJ1-1, is SAVISQKPSRDICQRGTSLTIQCQVDSQVTMMFWYRQQPGQSLTLIATANQGSEATYESGFVIDKFPISRPNLTFSTLTVSNMSPEDSSIYLCSATQVSSTEAFFGQGTRLTVV.

The chain links TRBV4-2 to TRBJ2-3, with D unresolved. Germline CDR1 reads LGHNA; CDR2 reads YNFKEQ. This CDR3 contains 14 residues. V lost 3 bases and J 5 bases, leaving 12 bases between the germline ends. CDR3 in DNA: TGTGCCAGCAGCCAGAAAGGTCGAGGAGATACGCAGTATTTT. Its protein product is CASSQKGRGDTQYF.

The genes are TRBV7-2 and TRBJ2-5, with 9 bases matching TRBD2. Germline V gene sequence: CDR1 SGHTA, CDR2 FQGNSA. The CDR3 sequence is 15 residues long. Losses at the gene ends were 0 bases for V and 5 bases for J; bases not matched to a gene: 4. In DNA, the CDR3 is TGTGCCAGCAGCTTAGCCCGTACTAGCGGGGAGACCCAGTACTTC. Protein: CASSLARTSGETQYF. The full variable domain, with the rest looked up from reference TRBV7-2 and TRBJ2-5, is GAGVSQSPSNKVTEKGKDVELRCDPISGHTALYWYRQSLGQGLEFLIYFQGNSAPDKSGLPSDRFSAERTGGSVSTLTIQRTQQEDSAVYLCASSLARTSGETQYFGPGTRLLVL.

The chain employs TRBV11-2 and TRBJ2-5, with 9 bases matching TRBD2. Germline CDR1 reads SGHAT; CDR2 reads FQNNGV. The CDR3 contains 17 residues. V was clipped by 1 base and J by 0 bases; unmatched bases: 6. This chain's CDR3 is CASSLVPAGGYQETQYF. The CDR3 DNA follows: TGTGCCAGCAGCTTAGTTCCAGCGGGGGGATACCAAGAGACCCAGTACTTC.

The rearrangement uses TRBV7-9 and TRBJ1-5, with 7 bases lining up with TRBD1. The germline V gene has CDR1 SEHNR and CDR2 FQNEAQ (reference sequence). The CDR3 has 16 residues. The ends lost 1 base at V and 1 base at J; junction bases unmatched: 4. The CDR3 nucleotides read TGTGCCAGCAGCTTAGGGGAGGGGGCGAGCAATCAGCCCCAGCATTTT. Its translation: CASSLGEGASNQPQHF.

The rearrangement uses TRBV28 and TRBJ2-7; D gene ambiguous. Germline values: CDR1 MDHEN, CDR2 SYDVKM. V was clipped by 5 bases and J by 4 bases, with 18 bases between them. The CDR3 is 15 amino acids. The CDR3 spells CASSHRASPLYEQYF. CDR3 DNA sequence: TGTGCCAGCAGTCACCGGGCCTCGCCCCTTTACGAGCAGTACTTC.

V usage is TRBV25-1 and J usage is TRBJ1-1, with 7 bases aligning to TRBD1. The CDR3 is 16 residues long. Germline V lookup: CDR1 MGHDK, CDR2 SYGVNS. V gave up 1 base and J gave up 0 bases; unmatched junction bases: 5. The CDR3 is CASSEWGQRLNTEAFF. As DNA, the CDR3 is TGTGCCAGCAGTGAATGGGGACAGAGACTGAACACTGAAGCTTTCTTT. The entire variable domain, with the rest obtained from reference TRBV25-1 and TRBJ1-1, is as follows: EADIYQTPRYLVIGTGKKITLECSQTMGHDKMYWYQQDPGMELHLIHYSYGVNSTEKGDLSSESTVSRIRTEHFPLTLESARPSHTSQYLCASSEWGQRLNTEAFFGQGTRLTVV.